This passage covers 9 T cell receptor beta chains from one sample sequenced in a study of T-cell reconstitution after alpha-beta-depleted transplantation in children. Preparation of the TCRbeta library involved a method that used unique molecular identifiers. TCRdb redid the calling of the PCR reads with MiXCR, one entry per CDR3 protein. This table holds about 440,000 distinct CDR3 sequences, approximately 41% found once. The source was PBMCs, collected before TCRalphabeta/CD19-depleted stem cell transplant. The receptors stem from a girl under 10 years old with aplastic anemia, due to receive a stem cell transplant.

This clonotype was seen a few times. The rearrangement joins TRBV7-9 to TRBJ2-1; no clear D. V was cut by 6 bases and J by 2 bases, with 11 bases left in between. The CDR3 extends over 14 amino acids. Germline V gives CDR1 SEHNR, CDR2 FQNEAQ (reference sequence). The CDR3 coding sequence is TGTGCCAGCAGTCCAGTTCCCCCCTACAATGAGCAGTTCTTC. Protein product: CASSPVPPYNEQFF.

J is TRBJ2-3 and V is TRBV7-2, with 7 bases matching TRBD2. This CDR3 region has 15 residues. Losses at the gene ends were 6 bases for V and 2 bases for J; bases not matched to a gene: 8. Germline V gene data show CDR1 as SGHTA and CDR2 as FQGNSA. The CDR3 DNA sequence: TGTGCCAGCAGAATCCTAGCGGAGTACACAGATACGCAGTATTTT. Amino acid sequence: CASRILAEYTDTQYF.

The CDR3: CSARPIVEAFF. In DNA, the CDR3 is TGCAGTGCTAGACCAATAGTTGAAGCTTTCTTT. This chain joins TRBV20-1 and TRBJ1-1, with D unclear. Trimming left V 2 bases short and J 7 bases short, with 8 bases between. This CDR3 is built from 11 residues. The germline V gene encodes CDR1 DFQATT and CDR2 SNEGSKA (reference sequence).

The CDR3 bases are TGTGCCACCAGCGTCGATCTAGGACTAGCGGGTTACAATGAGCAGTTCTTC. It is translated as CATSVDLGLAGYNEQFF. The rearrangement joins TRBV15 to TRBJ2-1, with 11 bases that match TRBD2. V lost 5 bases and J lost 4; bases outside the gene matches: 10. The length of the CDR3 is 17 residues. Germline values: CDR1 LNHNV, CDR2 YYDKDF (reference sequence). Variable domain in full (rest from reference TRBV15 and TRBJ2-1): DAMVIQNPRYQVTQFGKPVTLSCSQTLNHNVMYWYQQKSSQAPKLLFHYYDKDFNNEADTPDNFQSRRPNTSFCFLDIRSPGLGDTAMYLCATSVDLGLAGYNEQFFGPGTRLTVL.

This clonotype was counted at least ten times. The CDR3 here is CASSRGLAGFTDTQYF. CDR3 in DNA: TGTGCCAGCAGCCGCGGACTAGCGGGATTCACAGATACGCAGTATTTT. This chain connects TRBV3-1 to TRBJ2-3, with 12 positions matching TRBD2. V lost 4 bases and J lost 2; bases outside the gene matches: 4. The CDR3 contains 16 residues. From germline, CDR1 is LGHDT and CDR2 YNNKEL (reference sequence).

In this sample, this clonotype turned up a few times. One junction end disagrees with the germline gene, perhaps due to a read error. This rearrangement joins TRBV5-1 to TRBJ2-6; D remains unclear. The germline CDR1 and CDR2 sequences are SGHRS and YFSETQ. The CDR3 runs to 16 residues. CDR3 region: CPSSLVVASGANVLTF. In nucleotides, the CDR3 is TGCCCCAGCAGCTTGGTAGTGGCCTCTGGGGCCAACGTCCTGACTTTC.

This clonotype has a count of ten or more. The V and J genes are TRBV20-1 and TRBJ1-1; D gene uncertain. The V end was cut by 0 bases, the J end by 7 bases, with 9 bases between. Germline CDR1 reads DFQATT; CDR2 reads SNEGSKA (reference sequence). This CDR3 spans 12 amino acids. The CDR3 DNA reads TGCAGTGCTAGAGATGGTAAGGGTGAAGCTTTCTTT. The encoded protein is CSARDGKGEAFF.

This clonotype was seen once. The chain links TRBV7-9 to TRBJ2-3; D possibly corresponds to TRBD2 (7 bases). Trimming took 5 bases from V and 12 from J, leaving 18 bases between them. Germline V gene data show CDR1 as SEHNR and CDR2 as FQNEAQ (reference sequence). The CDR3 covers 13 residues. The CDR3 DNA reads as TGTGCCAGCAGCCCTGGCGGGGCGGGGGCCCAGTATTTT. Its protein product is CASSPGGAGAQYF. The whole variable domain, remainder taken from reference TRBV7-9 and TRBJ2-3, is DTGVSQNPRHKITKRGQNVTFRCDPISEHNRLYWYRQTLGQGPEFLTYFQNEAQLEKSRLLSDRFSAERPKGSFSTLEIQRTEQGDSAMYLCASSPGGAGAQYFGPGTRLTVL.

This clonotype was observed a few times. This sequence joins TRBV29-1 and TRBJ2-1; weak D call: TRBD2 (5 bases). Germline lookup yields CDR1 SQVTM and CDR2 ANQGSEA. The CDR3 is 13 residues long. Between the trimmed V and J ends, which lost 0 bases and 8 bases, there was a span of 11 bases. CDR3 amino acids: CSVEELDYYEQFF. DNA for the CDR3: TGCAGCGTTGAAGAACTAGATTATTATGAGCAGTTCTTC.